The 29 T cell receptor beta chains given below trace back to one sample, sequenced in a study of blood T cell repertoires in COVID-19. The table came from immunoSEQ multiplex PCR; TCRdb's copy has only in-frame clones and leaves some out. Of 200,000 to 300,000 clones listed, over 75% were seen once; the top ten hold 1.9%. Material: peripheral blood. These receptors were collected from a man younger than 40 who had recovered from COVID-19.

The CDR3 coding sequence is TGTGCCAGCAGCTTAGACGGGTCAGGGGGTGAAGCTTTCTTT. This translates into CASSLDGSGGEAFF. V and J are TRBV7-2 and TRBJ1-1; 7 bases agree with TRBD1. Germline V lookup: CDR1 SGHTA, CDR2 FQGNSA. With V trimmed by 1 base and J by 7 bases, 6 bases remained unmatched. This CDR3 contains 14 residues.

The chain recombines TRBV18 with TRBJ1-6; 8 positions agree with TRBD1. CDR3 length: 18 residues. Germline CDR1 reads KGHSH; CDR2 reads LQKENI. The V segment lost 2 bases and the J segment 13 bases; nucleotides outside the gene matches: 19. CDR3 in amino acids: CASSPKWRQGYISSPLHF. In DNA form, the CDR3 reads TGTGCCAGCTCACCAAAGTGGAGACAGGGGTATATCAGCTCCCCCCTCCACTTT.

This chain connects TRBV29-1 to TRBJ2-1; 10 bases map to TRBD1. The CDR3 loop spans 13 amino acids. The V and J ends lost 6 bases and 6 bases, in that order; junction bases with no gene match: 5. CDR1 and CDR2 (germline): SQVTM, ANQGSEA. The CDR3 is CSVGQGVTNEQFF. The DNA of the CDR3 is TGCAGCGTCGGACAGGGGGTTACCAATGAGCAGTTCTTC.

The chain joins TRBV18 to TRBJ1-1, with D maybe TRBD1 (6 bases). Germline CDR1 KGHSH, CDR2 LQKENI. This CDR3 has 17 amino acids. The germline V and J ends were trimmed by 3 bases and 5 bases, with 22 bases remaining between them. The CDR3 coding sequence is TGTGCCAGCTCACCGTCTATAAACGGACAGCGGGGAACTGAAGCTTTCTTT. Protein product: CASSPSINGQRGTEAFF.

The chain joins TRBV28 to TRBJ2-7; a weak D match, TRBD1 (5 bases). V was clipped by 3 bases and J by 2 bases, with 8 bases between them. The CDR3 loop spans 13 amino acids. Looked up from germline, CDR1 is MDHEN and CDR2 is SYDVKM. The CDR3 reads CASSFQGPYEQYF. Here the CDR3 DNA reads TGTGCCAGCAGTTTCCAGGGCCCCTACGAGCAGTACTTC.

For the CDR3, the DNA is TGTGCCAGCAGCCTAACGACAGGTGGCCCCCAGCCCCAGCATTTT. It specifies CASSLTTGGPQPQHF. V gene TRBV3-1 (or the pseudogene TRBV3-2) combines with J gene TRBJ1-5, with D perhaps matching TRBD1 (6 bases). Germline CDR1 and CDR2: LGHDT and YNNKEL (reference sequence). The ends were cut back, 4 bases at V and 7 bases at J, with 17 bases in the middle. The length of the CDR3 is 15 residues.

CDR3 in DNA: TGTGCCAGCTCTCCCCGGGACAGGGGAGACTATGGCTACACCTTC. It specifies CASSPRDRGDYGYTF. This rearrangement joins TRBV18 to TRBJ1-2; 10 nucleotides match TRBD1. The CDR3 extends over 15 amino acids. The V segment lost 6 bases and the J segment 3 bases; nucleotides outside the gene matches: 7. Germline CDR1 is KGHSH and CDR2 is LQKENI.

The chain is built from TRBV20-1 and TRBJ1-1; 7 positions agree with TRBD1. Germline V gene lookup returns CDR1 DFQATT and CDR2 SNEGSKA (reference sequence). With 3 bases clipped from V and 10 bases from J, the junction kept 5 bases outside the gene matches. The CDR3 is 11 amino acids. The CDR3 DNA is TGCAGTGCTAGGCGACAGGGTGGAGCTTTCTTT. This codes for CSARRQGGAFF.

The chain has TRBV6-6 and TRBJ2-1; 9 bases map to TRBD2. Germline V gene data show CDR1 as MNHNY and CDR2 as SVGAGI (reference sequence). The CDR3 contains 17 residues. V lost 5 bases, J lost 11 bases, and 19 bases stayed unmatched. The CDR3 DNA follows: TGTGCCAGCAGTCCGCGGGGTAGCGGGGGAGTCGGGATTAAGCAGTTCTTC. This codes for CASSPRGSGGVGIKQFF.

The rearrangement joins TRBV29-1 to TRBJ1-2; D gene unclear. Trimming took 3 bases from V and 2 from J, leaving 7 bases between them. The CDR3 is 12 amino acids. Per germline, CDR1 SQVTM and CDR2 ANQGSEA. CDR3 sequence: CSVDSMNYGYTF. CDR3 in DNA: TGCAGCGTTGATAGTATGAACTATGGCTACACCTTC.

The V call is TRBV2, the J call TRBJ1-5, with unresolved D. From germline, CDR1 is SNHLY and CDR2 FYNNEI. The V end lost 2 bases, the J end lost 5 bases, and 7 bases lay between the germline ends. This CDR3 spans 13 amino acids. CDR3 coding DNA: TGTGCCAGCAGTGAATACAGTTATCAGCCCCAGCATTTT. Protein product: CASSEYSYQPQHF.

This clone showed up just a few times. The chain employs TRBV7-8 and TRBJ2-2, with 8 bases identical to TRBD2. V lost 6 bases to trimming and J lost 0 bases; unmatched junction nucleotides: 9. This CDR3 has 17 residues. In germline, CDR1 is SGHVS, CDR2 FQNEAQ. The CDR3 is CASSSRGGRANTGELFF. The CDR3 bases are TGTGCCAGCAGTAGCCGCGGGGGGAGGGCGAACACCGGGGAGCTGTTTTTT.

The V gene is TRBV25-1, the J gene TRBJ1-1, with TRBD1 identical over 7 bases. This CDR3 is built from 14 residues. CDR1 is MGHDK and CDR2 is SYGVNS in the germline V gene. The junction had 5 bases not matched to a gene; V was cut back by 4 bases and J by 3 bases. CDR3 nucleotides: TGTGCCAGCAGTGGTACAGGGGCTGACACTGAAGCTTTCTTT. Protein sequence: CASSGTGADTEAFF.

The J gene is TRBJ2-1, the V gene TRBV7-6; 8 bases agree with TRBD1. Germline V gene data show CDR1 as SGHVS and CDR2 as FNYEAQ. The CDR3 runs 16 residues. Trimming at V came to 3 bases and at J to 8 bases, leaving 12 bases not matched to a gene. The CDR3, as DNA: TGTGCCAGCAGCTTTGGTTCGGGACAGGAGGCTGATGAGCAGTTCTTC. The encoded protein is CASSFGSGQEADEQFF. Full variable domain (missing parts from reference TRBV7-6 and TRBJ2-1): GAGVSQSPRYKVTKRGQDVALRCDPISGHVSLYWYRQALGQGPEFLTYFNYEAQQDKSGLPNDRFSAERPEGSISTLTIQRTEQRDSAMYRCASSFGSGQEADEQFFGPGTRLTVL.

The V call is TRBV3-1 (or the pseudogene TRBV3-2), the J call TRBJ1-2; TRBD1 aligns across 7 bases. The CDR3 spans 14 residues. Trimming took 1 base from V and 4 from J; bases not matched to a gene: 3. CDR1 is LGHDT and CDR2 is YNNKEL in the germline V gene (reference sequence). The DNA of the CDR3 is TGTGCCAGCAGCCAAGCCGGGACAGTCTATGGCTACACCTTC. Translation: CASSQAGTVYGYTF.

The rearrangement uses TRBV5-8 and TRBJ2-7, with D hard to call. Trimming pared 2 bases from V and 0 bases from J, leaving 6 bases between. The CDR3 runs 13 residues. Germline CDR1 and CDR2: SGHTS and YDEGEE. The DNA of the CDR3 is TGTGCCAGCAGCTTTGGCAACTCCTACGAGCAGTACGTC. It translates to CASSFGNSYEQYV.

This chain uses TRBV4-2 with TRBJ1-1; D unclear. This CDR3 is built from 14 residues. In germline, CDR1 is LGHNA, CDR2 YNFKEQ. The V end lost 5 bases, the J end lost 0 bases, and 10 bases lay between the germline ends. Here the CDR3 reads CASSSTGMNTEAFF. CDR3 sequence (DNA): TGTGCCAGCAGCTCGACGGGGATGAACACTGAAGCTTTCTTT.

The chain is built from TRBV5-1 and TRBJ2-5; 10 nucleotides align to TRBD1. The trim removed 3 bases at V and 3 bases at J, leaving 2 bases unmatched. The CDR3 runs to 14 residues. The germline V gene encodes CDR1 SGHRS and CDR2 YFSETQ. The DNA for the CDR3 is TGCGCCAGCAGCTCCGGACAGGGGGAAGAGACCCAGTACTTC. This sequence encodes CASSSGQGEETQYF.

V gene TRBV4-2 combines with J gene TRBJ2-5, with a possible D match to TRBD1 (6 bases). This CDR3 has 15 amino acids. Germline V gene lookup returns CDR1 LGHNA and CDR2 YNFKEQ. V lost 2 bases, J lost 4 bases, and 14 bases lay in between. The CDR3 DNA reads as TGTGCCAGCAGCCAATCTAGTAGGGGGACAGAGACCCAGTACTTC. This codes for CASSQSSRGTETQYF.

The V and J genes are TRBV10-2 and TRBJ2-1; 9 bases are a match to TRBD2. V was clipped by 10 bases and J by 5 bases; unmatched bases: 9. CDR3 length equals 14 residues. Germline assignment: CDR1 WSHSY and CDR2 SAAADI. The CDR3 spells CATSTSGHDNEQFF. In DNA form, the CDR3 reads TGCGCCACATCGACTAGCGGCCACGACAATGAGCAGTTCTTC.

This rearrangement joins TRBV5-6 to TRBJ2-2; perhaps TRBD1 as D (6 bases). The germline V gene encodes CDR1 SGHDT and CDR2 YYEEEE. The CDR3 extends over 16 amino acids. V shed 0 bases and J shed 6 bases, with 15 bases lying between them. The CDR3 DNA follows: TGTGCCAGCAGCTTGGGGCAGGGGATCGGGGCCGGGGAGCTGTTTTTT. Translating it yields CASSLGQGIGAGELFF.

The chain combines TRBV19 with TRBJ1-2; tentatively, D is TRBD1 (5 bases). Germline V gene sequence: CDR1 LNHDA, CDR2 SQIVND (reference sequence). The V end was cut by 5 bases, the J end by 1 base, with 23 bases between. The CDR3 is 18 residues long. This CDR3 reads CASSPLAQVLRDNYGYTF. The CDR3 nucleotides read TGTGCCAGTAGTCCTCTTGCACAGGTCCTCCGCGATAACTATGGCTACACCTTC.

This chain links TRBV18 with TRBJ1-2, with 7 nucleotides matching TRBD1. Trimming at V came to 3 bases and at J to 2 bases, leaving 9 bases not matched to a gene. CDR3 length equals 16 residues. Germline lookup yields CDR1 KGHSH and CDR2 LQKENI. The CDR3 is CASSPGLWTGNYGYTF. The CDR3 nucleotides read TGTGCCAGCTCACCCGGCCTTTGGACAGGAAACTATGGCTACACCTTC.

The rearrangement uses TRBV11-2 and TRBJ1-1; D remains unclear. There are 12 residues in the CDR3. The V and J ends lost 3 bases and 8 bases respectively, with 10 bases between them. Germline values: CDR1 SGHAT, CDR2 FQNNGV. CDR3 sequence: CASSLRAEEAFF. CDR3 bases: TGTGCCAGCAGCTTGAGGGCGGAGGAAGCTTTCTTT.

The V gene is TRBV7-8, the J gene TRBJ2-6, with D unresolved. CDR1 is SGHVS, CDR2 FQNEAQ, per germline. V gave up 7 bases and J gave up 3 bases, with 19 bases separating them. The CDR3 is 17 residues long. This chain's CDR3 is CASTPVVGIIGANVLTF. CDR3 nucleotide sequence: TGTGCCAGCACCCCGGTGGTCGGTATTATTGGGGCCAACGTCCTGACTTTC. Full variable domain (remainder filled in from reference TRBV7-8 and TRBJ2-6): GAGVSQSPRYKVAKRGQDVALRCDPISGHVSLFWYQQALGQGPEFLTYFQNEAQLDKSGLPSDRFFAERPEGSVSTLKIQRTQQEDSAVYLCASTPVVGIIGANVLTFGAGSRLTVL.

The chain is built from TRBV19 and TRBJ1-1, with 7 nucleotides matching TRBD1. The CDR3 runs to 15 residues. Germline loops: CDR1 LNHDA, CDR2 SQIVND (reference sequence). Trimming at V came to 5 bases and at J to 1 base, leaving 7 bases not matched to a gene. The CDR3 is CASSPGQAGNTEAFF. As DNA, the CDR3 is TGTGCCAGTAGTCCAGGACAGGCGGGGAACACTGAAGCTTTCTTT.

This clone was detected once. The J gene is TRBJ1-6, the V gene TRBV10-2; D call uncertain. Germline CDR1 reads WSHSY; CDR2 reads SAAADI. V was pared by 6 bases and J by 0 bases, with 6 bases between. The CDR3 length is 14 residues. The CDR3 is CASRGSSYNSPLHF. The CDR3 bases are TGCGCCAGCAGGGGGAGCTCCTATAATTCACCCCTCCACTTT.

The chain recombines TRBV4-1 with TRBJ2-3; TRBD2 matches at 11 bases. After removal of 1 base from V and 2 bases from J, the junction contained 2 bases not matched to a gene. The CDR3 is made up of 16 amino acids. In germline, CDR1 is MGHRA, CDR2 YSYEKL. Here the CDR3 DNA reads TGCGCCAGCAGCCAAGTGGGACTAGCGGACACAGATACGCAGTATTTT. Its translation is CASSQVGLADTDTQYF.

This clone was observed a handful of times. The gene calls are TRBV29-1 and TRBJ2-3; 9 bases agree with TRBD1. Germline V lookup: CDR1 SQVTM, CDR2 ANQGSEA. This CDR3 region has 14 residues. J gave up 5 bases and V 6 bases, and 9 bases lay outside the gene matches. The DNA for the CDR3 is TGCAGCGTGGTACAGGGGGCAGGGGGAGATACGCAGTATTTT. As protein: CSVVQGAGGDTQYF.